This T cell receptor (beta chain) was sequenced in a study of cytomegalovirus exposure and HLA in healthy donors. This clone was found once. Trimming removed 1 base from V and 5 bases from J, with 11 bases in between. The CDR3 loop spans 15 amino acids. From germline, CDR1 is SGHTA and CDR2 FQGNSA. The repertoire was sequenced with immunoSEQ multiplex PCR; TCRdb's copy has only in-frame clones and lacks some. In the table there are about 130,000 clones, nearly 90% of which are singletons. This clonotype was sampled from a woman aged 18-29 years in good health and CMV-seropositive. Sequenced: PBMCs. The genes are TRBV7-2 and TRBJ1-4, with no clear D. The CDR3 nucleotides read TGTGCCAGCAGCTTAGGGGGAGGCAGCAATGAAAAACTGTTTTTT. It specifies CASSLGGGSNEKLFF.